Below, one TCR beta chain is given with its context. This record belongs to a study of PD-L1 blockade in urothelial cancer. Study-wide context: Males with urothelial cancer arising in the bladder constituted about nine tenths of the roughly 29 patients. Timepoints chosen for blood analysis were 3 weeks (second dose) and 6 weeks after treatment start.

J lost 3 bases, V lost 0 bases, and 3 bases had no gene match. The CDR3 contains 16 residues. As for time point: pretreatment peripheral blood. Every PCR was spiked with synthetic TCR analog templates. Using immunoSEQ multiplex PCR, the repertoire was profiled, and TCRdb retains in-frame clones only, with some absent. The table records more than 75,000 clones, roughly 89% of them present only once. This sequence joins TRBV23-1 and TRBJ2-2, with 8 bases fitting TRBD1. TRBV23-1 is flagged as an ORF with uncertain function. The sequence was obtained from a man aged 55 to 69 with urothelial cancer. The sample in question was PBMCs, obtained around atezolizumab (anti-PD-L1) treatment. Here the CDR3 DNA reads TGCGCCAGCAGTCAATCGGCGACAGGGGACACCGGGGAGCTGTTTTTT. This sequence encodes CASSQSATGDTGELFF.